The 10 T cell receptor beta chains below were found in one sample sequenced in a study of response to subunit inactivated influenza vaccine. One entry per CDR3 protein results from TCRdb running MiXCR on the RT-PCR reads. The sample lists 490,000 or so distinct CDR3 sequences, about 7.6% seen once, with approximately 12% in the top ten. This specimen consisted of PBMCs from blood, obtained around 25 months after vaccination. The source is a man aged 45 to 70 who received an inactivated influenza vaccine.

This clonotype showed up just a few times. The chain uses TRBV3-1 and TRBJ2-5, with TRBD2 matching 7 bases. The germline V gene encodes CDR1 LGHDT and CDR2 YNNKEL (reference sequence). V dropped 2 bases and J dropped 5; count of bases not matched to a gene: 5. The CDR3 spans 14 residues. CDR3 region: CASSQQLGGETQYF. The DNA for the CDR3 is TGTGCCAGCAGCCAACAGCTCGGGGGGGAGACCCAGTACTTC.

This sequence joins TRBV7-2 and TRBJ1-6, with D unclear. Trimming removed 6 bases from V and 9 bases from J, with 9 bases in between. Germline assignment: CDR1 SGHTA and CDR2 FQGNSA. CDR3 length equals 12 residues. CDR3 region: CASRVLGSPLHF. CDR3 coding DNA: TGTGCCAGCAGGGTATTGGGTTCACCCCTCCACTTT.

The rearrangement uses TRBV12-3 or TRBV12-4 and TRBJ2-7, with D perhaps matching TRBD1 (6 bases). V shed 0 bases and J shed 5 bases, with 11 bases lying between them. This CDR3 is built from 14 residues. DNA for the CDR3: TGTGCCAGCAGTTTAGCCGGGACAAAAAACGAGCAGTACTTC. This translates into CASSLAGTKNEQYF.

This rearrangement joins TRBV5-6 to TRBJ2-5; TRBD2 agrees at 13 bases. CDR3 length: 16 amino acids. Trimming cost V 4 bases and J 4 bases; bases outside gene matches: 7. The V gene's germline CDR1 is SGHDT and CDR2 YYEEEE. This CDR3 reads CASSVSTSGRRETQYF. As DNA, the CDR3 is TGTGCCAGCAGCGTGTCGACTAGCGGGAGGAGAGAGACCCAGTACTTC.

CDR3 residues: CASSVVNTGELFF. CDR3 nucleotides: TGTGCCAGCAGTGTGGTTAACACCGGGGAGCTGTTTTTT. This rearrangement joins TRBV2 to TRBJ2-2, with D unclear. Germline V CDR1 and CDR2: SNHLY, FYNNEI. V gave up 4 bases and J gave up 2 bases, with 5 bases separating them. This CDR3 region has 13 residues.

CDR3 DNA sequence: TGTGCCAGCAGCCTACAGGACAGGGGGGACTACGAGCAGTACTTC. Protein product: CASSLQDRGDYEQYF. V usage is TRBV7-6 and J usage is TRBJ2-7, with TRBD1 matching 10 bases. Trimming cost V 5 bases and J 3 bases; bases outside gene matches: 7. Germline V gene data show CDR1 as SGHVS and CDR2 as FNYEAQ. The CDR3 length is 15 residues. Together with reference TRBV7-6 and TRBJ2-7, the CDR3 gives the full variable domain: GAGVSQSPRYKVTKRGQDVALRCDPISGHVSLYWYRQALGQGPEFLTYFNYEAQQDKSGLPNDRFSAERPEGSISTLTIQRTEQRDSAMYRCASSLQDRGDYEQYFGPGTRLTVT.

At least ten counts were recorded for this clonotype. As DNA, the CDR3 is TGTGCCAGTAGCGCCCACGGTTGGGCCCGTGGCTACACCTTC. Its translation is CASSAHGWARGYTF. The chain is built from TRBV19 and TRBJ1-2; D ambiguous. This CDR3 contains 14 residues. CDR1 LNHDA and CDR2 SQIVND come from the germline V gene (reference sequence). V shed 6 bases and J shed 7 bases, with 18 bases lying between them.

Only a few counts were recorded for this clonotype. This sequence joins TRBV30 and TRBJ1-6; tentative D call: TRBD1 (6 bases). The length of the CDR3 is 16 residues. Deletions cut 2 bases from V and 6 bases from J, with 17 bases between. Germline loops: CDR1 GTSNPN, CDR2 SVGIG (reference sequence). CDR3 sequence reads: CAWSITGGLGNSPLHF. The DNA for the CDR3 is TGTGCCTGGAGTATCACTGGGGGGCTTGGTAATTCACCCCTCCACTTT.

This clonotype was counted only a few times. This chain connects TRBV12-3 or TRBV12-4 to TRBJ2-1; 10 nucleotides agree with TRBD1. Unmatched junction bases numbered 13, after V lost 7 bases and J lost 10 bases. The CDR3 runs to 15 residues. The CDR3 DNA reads TGTGCCAGCACCCAAAGGACAGGGGGGAATACAGAGCAGTTCTTC. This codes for CASTQRTGGNTEQFF.

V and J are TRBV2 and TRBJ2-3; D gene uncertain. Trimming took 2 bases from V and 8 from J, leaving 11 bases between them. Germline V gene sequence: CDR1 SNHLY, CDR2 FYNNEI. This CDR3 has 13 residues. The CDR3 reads CASSEPGVGTQYF. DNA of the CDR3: TGTGCCAGCAGTGAACCCGGCGTTGGTACGCAGTATTTT.